The present T cell receptor (beta chain) was sequenced within a study of graft-versus-host responses after intestinal transplantation. Whole-study findings and limits: Individuals who had graft-donor T cell macrochimerism had allografts that showed high graft-versus-host to host-versus-graft clonal ratios. Some GvH clones appeared in ileal mucosa or blood before recipient bone marrow.

Clones were sequenced by immunoSEQ multiplex PCR, and TCRdb holds only the in-frame ones, with some missing. The profile shows roughly 18,000 clones, roughly 40% of them singletons. V was clipped by 6 bases and J by 4 bases, with 13 bases between them. CDR3 size: 15 residues. The responders that had proliferated, CFSE-low CD3+CD4+ and CD3+CD8+ cells, were sorted after the reaction. This receptor was taken from a human patient who received an intestinal transplant. Sequenced here: alloreactive CD4+ T cells from a mixed lymphocyte reaction culture, sampled before intestinal transplant. The subset here: CFSE-low proliferating T cells sorted from approximately 6-day pre-transplant mixed lymphocyte reaction (GvH or HvG direction). The chain employs TRBV23-1 and TRBJ2-6, with D possibly being TRBD2 (5 bases). TRBV23-1 is reported as an ORF; its role is uncertain. The DNA for the CDR3 is TGCGCCAGCAGCCGAAAGCGGCCCGGGGCCAACGTCCTGACTTTC. Protein: CASSRKRPGANVLTF.